The source of this T cell receptor beta chain is a study of tumor-infiltrating lymphocytes in primary liver carcinoma. This clonotype was counted only a few times. The input was approximately 500 ng total RNA; TCR beta cDNA was made from it with a constant-region primer. Generation of the TCR beta libraries relied on three nested multiplex PCR rounds using slightly modified ARM-PCR. Researchers ran the first two PCR rounds for ten to eleven cycles each with TRBV1-TRBV30 forward primers and a C-beta reverse primer. MiXCR, applied by TCRdb to the multiplex PCR reads, yields one record per CDR3 protein. The table lists 330,000 or so distinct CDR3 sequences, about 61% of them singletons. The source of the blood RNA was unsorted whole blood, and germline DNA was extracted as well. V shed 2 bases and J shed 7 bases, with 11 bases lying between them. The CDR3 is 14 amino acids.

Specimen: peripheral blood. The V call is TRBV12-3 or TRBV12-4, the J call TRBJ1-4; D is perhaps TRBD1 (5 bases). This TCR derives from a man in his forties with primary liver carcinoma and hepatitis B virus infection. CDR3 DNA: TGTGCCAGCAGTTTATCGGGGGATAGTGAAAAACTGTTTTTT. It specifies CASSLSGDSEKLFF.